The source of this T cell receptor (beta chain) is a study of T cells in Graves' hyperthyroidism and ophthalmopathy. General study points: Blood also contained most expanded thyroid clonotypes above 0.001.

The germline V gene encodes CDR1 SNHLY and CDR2 FYNNEI. The CDR3 spans 15 residues. Deletions cut 5 bases from V and 3 bases from J, with 16 bases between. Regarding this clonotype: Antigen unknown.

RNA transcripts provided the source from which TCR beta CDR3 regions were amplified. The HTBI primer set drove a first-round RT-PCR of the TCR CDR3. TCRdb reanalysed the multiplex PCR reads using MiXCR and keeps one entry per CDR3 protein. This sample has hundreds of thousands of distinct CDR3 sequences, with 15% to 20% found just once. The chain combines TRBV2 with TRBJ1-2, with TRBD1 as a possible D gene (5 bases). The sequence was collected from a middle-aged man with Graves' ophthalmopathy. The sample taken for sequencing was blood. Written as DNA, the CDR3 is TGTGCCAGCAGTTTAATCCAGGGCGATGACTATGGCTACACCTTC. This sequence encodes CASSLIQGDDYGYTF.